The subject of this entry is one T cell receptor (beta chain). Antigen specificity is unknown. This record belongs to a study of response to subunit inactivated influenza vaccine. Study conclusions and caveats: Authors suggested seasonal influenza vaccinations each recruit few new T cells.

TCRdb reprocessed the RT-PCR reads via MiXCR and lists one record per CDR3 protein. The data show about 540,000 distinct CDR3 sequences, around a quarter seen once. The V end was cut by 6 bases, the J end by 4 bases, with 18 bases between. The V gene's germline CDR1 is ENHRY and CDR2 SYGVKD. The CDR3 contains 15 residues. This sample also belongs to another study, concerning T cells expressing NK-cell markers. Turning to that study: 5'RACE template switching with UMIs produced the TCR beta cDNA. In several experiments, sorting was confined to alpha-beta TCR T cells through use of an anti-gamma-delta TCR antibody.

This specimen consisted of CD4+ T cells sorted from PBMCs, obtained approximately 12 days after vaccination. The chain recombines TRBV10-3 with TRBJ2-5; D tentatively reads TRBD1 or TRBD2 (6 bases each). The clonotype originates from a man aged 45-65 years who received an inactivated influenza vaccine. The CDR3 spells CAISWVRGQGETQYF. The CDR3 bases are TGTGCCATCAGCTGGGTCCGGGGGCAAGGAGAGACCCAGTACTTC.